Listed below are T cell receptor beta chains from one sample, sequenced in a study of OX40 agonist ivuxolimab in advanced cancers. Here immunoSEQ multiplex PCR was the method, and the copy in TCRdb shows in-frame clones only, minus some. The data contain approximately 79,000 clones, 65% to 90% of them singletons. The sequenced sample was CD4+ or CD8+ T cells sorted from blood, obtained in a trial of the OX40 agonist ivuxolimab. The origin of the receptors is an adult with an advanced solid tumor such as melanoma, head and neck, liver or kidney cancer. Both conserved end residues are part of each CDR3. Fields, in order: V gene, D gene, clone size, J gene, CDR3 protein, CDR3 DNA. A D gene is named only where the DNA matches it firmly. Part of the rows lack a size; the others show once, few, many or a class for expanded clones.

TRBV6-1,TRBD2,-,TRBJ2-1,CASSGGLAGSEQFF,TGTGCCAGCAGTGGAGGACTAGCGGGATCTGAGCAGTTCTTC
TRBV19,TRBD2,few,TRBJ2-7,CASTRGGTYEQYF,TGTGCCAGTACGCGCGGGGGGACCTACGAGCAGTACTTC
TRBV23-1,TRBD1,few,TRBJ2-1,CASSQQLSAGGPSYNEQFF,TGCGCCAGCAGTCAACAGCTATCCGCAGGGGGCCCCTCCTACAATGAGCAGTTCTTC
TRBV5-1,TRBD2,-,TRBJ2-7,CASSLSFLAGTKTSYEQYF,TGCGCCAGCAGCTTGTCTTTCCTAGCGGGAACCAAAACTTCCTACGAGCAGTACTTC
TRBV5-6,TRBD1,-,TRBJ1-6,CASSRRTGGQSPLHF,TGTGCCAGCAGTCGACGGACAGGGGGCCAGTCACCCCTCCACTTT
TRBV9,TRBD1,few,TRBJ1-1,CASSLSGTGAENTEAFF,TGTGCCAGCAGCCTTTCCGGGACAGGGGCGGAGAACACTGAAGCTTTCTTT
TRBV12-5,-,-,TRBJ2-1,CASGSDTLGDEQFF,TGTGCTAGTGGTTCTGACACCTTGGGCGATGAGCAGTTCTTC
TRBV11-3,-,-,TRBJ2-7,CASSSGQLMAGAKTYEQYF,TGTGCCAGCAGCTCGGGTCAGCTGATGGCAGGAGCGAAAACCTACGAGCAGTACTTC
TRBV7-2,TRBD2,-,TRBJ2-7,CASSLSGRVYEQYF,TGTGCCAGCAGCTTAAGCGGGAGGGTGTACGAGCAGTACTTC
TRBV6-4,-,once,TRBJ2-3,CASSPGGDQSSTDTQYF,TGTGCCAGCAGCCCGGGTGGGGACCAATCTAGCACAGATACGCAGTATTTT
TRBV7-2,-,few,TRBJ1-5,CASSLGRSNQPQHF,TGTGCCAGCAGCTTAGGAAGAAGCAATCAGCCCCAGCATTTT
TRBV5-1,-,-,TRBJ2-6,CASSSRGSGANVLTF,TGCGCCAGCAGCTCGAGGGGCTCTGGGGCCAACGTCCTGACTTTC
TRBV13,TRBD1,-,TRBJ2-1,CASSSLRDRSFGEQFF,TGTGCCAGCAGCTCCCTCCGGGACAGGTCGTTCGGTGAGCAGTTCTTC
TRBV25-1,-,-,TRBJ2-4,CASSGLGVTKNIQYF,TGTGCCAGCAGTGGGCTCGGAGTTACGAAAAACATTCAGTACTTC
TRBV30,TRBD1,-,TRBJ1-2,CAWSSTGPGGYTF,TGTGCCTGGAGTTCGACAGGGCCGGGCGGCTACACCTTC
TRBV7-9,TRBD2,-,TRBJ2-4,CASSSPGLAGGTKNIQYF,TGTGCCAGCAGCTCGCCGGGACTAGCGGGGGGTACCAAAAACATTCAGTACTTC
TRBV4-1,-,-,TRBJ1-1,CASRWGRVNTEAFF,TGCGCCAGCAGGTGGGGCAGGGTGAACACTGAAGCTTTCTTT
TRBV9,-,-,TRBJ2-3,CASSVIDGKGTDTQYF,TGTGCCAGCAGCGTAATAGATGGGAAGGGCACAGATACGCAGTATTTT
TRBV11-3,TRBD1,once,TRBJ2-7,CASSPSGTGRPPYEQYF,TGTGCCAGCAGCCCCTCCGGGACAGGGAGGCCCCCCTACGAGCAGTACTTC
TRBV18,-,-,TRBJ1-4,CASSPRRDTKASTNEKLFF,TGTGCCAGCTCACCACGCCGGGACACAAAGGCATCAACTAATGAAAAACTGTTTTTT
TRBV6-5,TRBD1,-,TRBJ2-7,CASSDRVENEQYF,TGTGCCAGCAGCGACAGGGTAGAGAACGAGCAGTACTTC
TRBV7-8,TRBD1,-,TRBJ2-1,CASSRAGQVLHNEQFF,TGTGCCAGCAGCCGCGCGGGACAGGTGCTACACAATGAGCAGTTCTTC
TRBV7-3,-,-,TRBJ2-4,CASSFPGAPLWGGFGNIQYF,TGTGCCAGCAGCTTTCCGGGGGCGCCCCTTTGGGGGGGTTTCGGAAACATTCAGTACTTC
TRBV19,-,once,TRBJ1-3,CASTRESSGNTIYF,TGTGCCAGTACTAGGGAGAGCTCTGGAAACACCATATATTTT
TRBV19,-,-,TRBJ2-3,CASSPFSTDTQYF,TGTGCCAGTAGTCCATTTAGCACAGATACGCAGTATTTT
TRBV18,TRBD1,-,TRBJ1-4,CASSPGDRGGEKLFF,TGTGCCAGCTCACCGGGAGACAGGGGTGGTGAAAAACTGTTTTTT
TRBV6-6,-,few,TRBJ2-3,CASSRGDGDTQYF,TGTGCCAGCAGTAGGGGGGACGGAGATACGCAGTATTTT
TRBV30,-,-,TRBJ1-1,CAWNARGGNTEAFF,TGTGCCTGGAACGCTCGGGGGGGGAACACTGAAGCTTTCTTT
TRBV5-4,TRBD1,-,TRBJ2-2,CASSLRQGSGTGELFF,TGTGCCAGCAGCCTACGACAGGGGTCGGGCACCGGGGAGCTGTTTTTT
TRBV7-9,-,-,TRBJ2-2,CASSPGGGPRTSGELFF,TGTGCCAGCAGCCCCGGAGGGGGACCGCGTACTTCGGGGGAGCTGTTTTTT
TRBV5-6,-,-,TRBJ1-1,CASSLVEGRGRLMNTEAFF,TGTGCCAGCAGCTTGGTTGAAGGCAGGGGACGACTAATGAACACTGAAGCTTTCTTT
TRBV30,-,-,TRBJ2-7,CAWSIQGGKQYF,TGTGCCTGGAGTATCCAAGGGGGGAAGCAGTACTTC
TRBV19,TRBD1,-,TRBJ2-5,CASSPDREETQYF,TGTGCCAGTAGTCCTGACAGGGAAGAGACCCAGTACTTC
TRBV10-3,TRBD1,-,TRBJ2-7,CAISSTGNYEQYF,TGTGCCATCAGTTCGACAGGGAACTACGAGCAGTACTTC
TRBV4-2,TRBD2,-,TRBJ2-1,CASSQDRSASGNEQFF,TGTGCCAGCAGCCAAGATCGTTCGGCTAGCGGCAATGAGCAGTTCTTC
TRBV11-3,-,-,TRBJ1-1,CASSSLPGRRNTEAFF,TGTGCCAGCAGCTCACTTCCGGGACGGAGGAACACTGAAGCTTTCTTT
TRBV9,-,-,TRBJ2-7,CASSVDGGPPYEQYF,TGTGCCAGCAGCGTAGACGGGGGGCCCCCCTACGAGCAGTACTTC
TRBV6-5,-,-,TRBJ1-1,CASRRGDTEAFF,TGTGCCAGCAGGCGGGGTGACACTGAAGCTTTCTTT
TRBV6-5,-,-,TRBJ2-3,CASSYFGSDTQYF,TGTGCCAGCAGTTACTTCGGGAGCGATACGCAGTATTTT
TRBV30,-,-,TRBJ1-4,CAWSLDVEKLFF,TGTGCCTGGAGTTTGGATGTGGAAAAACTGTTTTTT
TRBV18,-,few,TRBJ2-1,CASSPLERTYNEQFF,TGTGCCAGCTCACCACTCGAACGGACTTACAATGAGCAGTTCTTC
TRBV7-8,TRBD1,few,TRBJ1-1,CASSFNGDRLEAFF,TGTGCCAGCAGCTTTAACGGGGACAGACTCGAAGCTTTCTTT
TRBV9,-,-,TRBJ1-6,CASSVSQDLAPLHF,TGTGCCAGCAGCGTAAGTCAGGACCTGGCACCCCTCCACTTT
TRBV2,-,-,TRBJ1-1,CASKRTFYTEAFF,TGTGCCAGTAAACGGACCTTCTACACTGAAGCTTTCTTT
TRBV21-1,-,-,TRBJ2-5,CASSKEIWNRGETQYF,TGTGCCAGCAGCAAAGAAATATGGAACCGGGGGGAGACCCAGTACTTC
TRBV7-2,TRBD1,-,TRBJ2-1,CASSRGQAAYNEQFF,TGTGCCAGCAGCCGGGGACAGGCGGCCTACAATGAGCAGTTCTTC
TRBV19,TRBD2,-,TRBJ2-7,CASSLAGAGEQYF,TGTGCCAGTAGCCTAGCGGGAGCCGGCGAGCAGTACTTC
TRBV4-2,-,-,TRBJ2-5,CASSQVGPGREETQYF,TGTGCCAGCAGCCAAGTCGGGCCAGGAAGAGAAGAGACCCAGTACTTC
TRBV7-9,-,-,TRBJ1-1,CASTSDLNTEAFF,TGTGCCAGCACCTCGGACCTGAACACTGAAGCTTTCTTT
TRBV23-1,TRBD1,-,TRBJ1-2,CASRPDRVCQYGYTF,TGCGCCAGCAGGCCGGACAGGGTTTGTCAGTATGGCTACACCTTC
TRBV7-9,-,-,TRBJ2-1,CASSLGLASVLTNEQFF,TGTGCCAGCAGCTTAGGATTGGCTAGCGTGTTGACCAATGAGCAGTTCTTC
TRBV7-3,TRBD2,-,TRBJ2-1,CASSLTTSGGYNEQFF,TGTGCCAGCAGCTTAACGACTAGCGGGGGTTACAATGAGCAGTTCTTC
TRBV19,TRBD1,-,TRBJ1-3,CASSQGQGESGNTIYF,TGTGCCAGTAGTCAGGGACAGGGGGAGTCTGGAAACACCATATATTTT
TRBV6-5,TRBD2,few,TRBJ2-7,CASSLADSSYEQYF,TGTGCCAGCAGCCTAGCGGATAGCTCCTACGAGCAGTACTTC
TRBV5-1,-,-,TRBJ2-3,CASSHPLGDTQYF,TGCGCCAGCAGCCACCCTCTAGGAGATACGCAGTATTTT